The entry below gives a single TCR beta chain sequence along with its context. The target antigen is unknown. TCRdb's table, derived via immunoSEQ multiplex PCR, lists solely in-frame clones and lacks some. The sample carries roughly 8,900 clones, approximately 72% recorded once. The entry originates in a study of neoadjuvant anti-PD-1 for oral cavity cancer. Overall study context: Patients mostly received three to four biweekly nivolumab doses at 3 mg/kg before surgery. Around day 43, patients without progression received a fourth nivolumab dose before surgery. Study findings and constraints: Treg/Th17 ratio rose with pretreatment blood and fell with post-treatment tumor TCRbeta clonality.

The sample's time point: after neoadjuvant nivolumab, at surgical resection. Patients had newly diagnosed, untreated stage II-IVA oral cavity squamous cell carcinoma. The CDR3 consists of 13 residues. Deletions cut 4 bases from V and 3 bases from J, with 9 bases between. Germline V gene data show CDR1 as MDHEN and CDR2 as SYDVKM. The chain links TRBV28 to TRBJ1-1; D is undetermined. The source is a person between 40 and 85 years old with oral cavity squamous cell carcinoma. Sequenced here: PBMCs, sampled after nivolumab (anti-PD-1) treatment. Here the CDR3 reads CASSSYRDTEAFF. The CDR3 DNA follows: TGTGCCAGCAGTTCCTACAGAGACACTGAAGCTTTCTTT. Looking up the rest from reference TRBV28 and TRBJ1-1 gives the full variable domain: DVKVTQSSRYLVKRTGEKVFLECVQDMDHENMFWYRQDPGLGLRLIYFSYDVKMKEKGDIPEGYSVSREKKERFSLILESASTNQTSMYLCASSSYRDTEAFFGQGTRLTVV.